This is a list of T cell receptor beta chains from one sample in a study of blood T cell repertoires in COVID-19. Clones were sequenced by immunoSEQ multiplex PCR, and TCRdb holds only the in-frame ones, with some missing. The table has approximately 65,000 clones, approximately 78% seen once; the top ten hold 3.5% to 4%. The sample taken for sequencing was PBMCs or T cells enriched from blood (not recorded which). Receptor source: a woman aged 40 to 55 with acute COVID-19. Both conserved end residues are part of each CDR3. D genes are given only for firm matches. The size entry is marked missing in some rows and otherwise reads once, few, many or a size class.

v_gene: TRBV3-1/TRBV3-2; abundance: -; j_gene: TRBJ1-5; d_gene: TRBD1; CDR3aa: CASSQGTGGLQPQHF; CDR3nt: TGTGCCAGCAGCCAGGGGACAGGGGGATTACAGCCCCAGCATTTT
v_gene: TRBV3-1/TRBV3-2; abundance: -; j_gene: TRBJ2-1; d_gene: TRBD2; CDR3aa: CASSQDASGGSEEFF; CDR3nt: TGTGCCAGCAGCCAAGATGCCAGCGGGGGGTCTGAGGAGTTCTTC
v_gene: TRBV7-8; abundance: -; j_gene: TRBJ1-1; d_gene: -; CDR3aa: CASSYDQGEAFF; CDR3nt: TGTGCCAGCAGCTATGATCAGGGTGAAGCTTTCTTT
v_gene: TRBV10-3; abundance: -; j_gene: TRBJ2-2; d_gene: -; CDR3aa: CAISVNSQVLANTGELFF; CDR3nt: TGTGCCATCAGTGTTAATTCTCAGGTGCTCGCGAACACCGGGGAGCTGTTTTTT
v_gene: TRBV3-1/TRBV3-2; abundance: -; j_gene: TRBJ1-4; d_gene: -; CDR3aa: CASSQDEGESEKLFF; CDR3nt: TGTGCCAGCAGCCAAGATGAGGGGGAGAGCGAAAAACTGTTTTTT
v_gene: TRBV4-1; abundance: -; j_gene: TRBJ2-4; d_gene: TRBD1; CDR3aa: CASSQGHRGLTSKNIQYF; CDR3nt: TGCGCCAGCAGCCAAGGCCACAGGGGTTTGACATCCAAAAACATTCAGTACTTC
v_gene: TRBV24-1; abundance: -; j_gene: TRBJ2-5; d_gene: -; CDR3aa: CATSDPRWVPQETQYF; CDR3nt: TGTGCCACCAGTGACCCGCGGTGGGTACCGCAAGAGACCCAGTACTTC
v_gene: TRBV21-1; abundance: -; j_gene: TRBJ1-1; d_gene: -; CDR3aa: CASSDNGRGINTEAFF; CDR3nt: TGTGCCAGCAGCGACAACGGCAGGGGGATTAACACTGAAGCTTTCTTT
v_gene: TRBV15; abundance: -; j_gene: TRBJ1-5; d_gene: TRBD1; CDR3aa: CATSRGNRDRPHF; CDR3nt: TGTGCCACCAGCAGAGGGAACCGGGACAGACCCCATTTT
v_gene: TRBV4-2; abundance: -; j_gene: TRBJ2-5; d_gene: -; CDR3aa: CASSQGGGGDETQYF; CDR3nt: TGTGCCAGCAGCCAAGGCGGAGGGGGGGACGAGACCCAGTACTTC
v_gene: TRBV15; abundance: -; j_gene: TRBJ2-3; d_gene: TRBD2; CDR3aa: CATSRESSGGTDTQYF; CDR3nt: TGTGCCACCAGCAGAGAGTCTAGCGGGGGCACAGATACGCAGTATTTT
v_gene: TRBV5-1; abundance: once; j_gene: TRBJ2-3; d_gene: TRBD2; CDR3aa: CASSHSIRGLAGGSTDTQYF; CDR3nt: TGCGCCAGCAGTCACAGTATAAGGGGACTAGCGGGGGGGAGCACAGATACGCAGTATTTT
v_gene: TRBV3-1/TRBV3-2; abundance: -; j_gene: TRBJ1-4; d_gene: TRBD1; CDR3aa: CASSSPTGGVNEKLFF; CDR3nt: TGTGCCAGCAGCAGCCCAACAGGGGGCGTTAATGAAAAACTGTTTTTT
v_gene: TRBV5-1; abundance: once; j_gene: TRBJ2-7; d_gene: TRBD1; CDR3aa: CASSGGTGMYEQYF; CDR3nt: TGCGCCAGCAGCGGGGGGACAGGGATGTACGAGCAGTACTTC
v_gene: TRBV19; abundance: -; j_gene: TRBJ1-1; d_gene: -; CDR3aa: CASSPGGTEAFF; CDR3nt: TGTGCCAGTAGCCCCGGGGGGACTGAAGCTTTCTTT
v_gene: TRBV6-4; abundance: -; j_gene: TRBJ2-2; d_gene: -; CDR3aa: CASSDSTGTVSGELFF; CDR3nt: TGTGCCAGCAGTGACTCGACAGGAACTGTATCCGGGGAGCTGTTTTTT
v_gene: TRBV20-1; abundance: few; j_gene: TRBJ1-1; d_gene: -; CDR3aa: CSARGSTEAFF; CDR3nt: TGCAGTGCTAGGGGGAGCACTGAAGCTTTCTTT
v_gene: TRBV6-4; abundance: -; j_gene: TRBJ1-5; d_gene: -; CDR3aa: CASRIRGRPNQPQHF; CDR3nt: TGTGCCAGCAGGATCCGAGGGAGGCCCAATCAGCCCCAGCATTTT
v_gene: TRBV5-6; abundance: -; j_gene: TRBJ2-7; d_gene: TRBD2; CDR3aa: CASSSQRESNEQYF; CDR3nt: TGTGCCAGCAGCTCCCAGCGGGAGAGTAACGAGCAGTACTTC
v_gene: TRBV10-1; abundance: -; j_gene: TRBJ2-3; d_gene: TRBD2; CDR3aa: CASSPASGRGRDTQYF; CDR3nt: TGCGCCAGCAGTCCCGCTAGCGGGAGGGGCCGAGATACGCAGTATTTT
v_gene: TRBV3-1/TRBV3-2; abundance: -; j_gene: TRBJ1-3; d_gene: -; CDR3aa: CASSQDWGGGNTIYF; CDR3nt: TGTGCCAGCAGCCAAGACTGGGGGGGTGGAAACACCATATATTTT
v_gene: TRBV18; abundance: -; j_gene: TRBJ2-1; d_gene: TRBD1; CDR3aa: CASSPLLDRGGWHYNEQFF; CDR3nt: TGTGCCAGCTCACCATTACTGGACAGGGGAGGCTGGCACTACAATGAGCAGTTCTTC
v_gene: TRBV4-2; abundance: -; j_gene: TRBJ2-7; d_gene: -; CDR3aa: CASSQAGRTGIHEQYF; CDR3nt: TGTGCCAGCAGCCAAGCGGGTAGAACAGGGATCCACGAGCAGTACTTC
v_gene: TRBV28; abundance: few; j_gene: TRBJ1-5; d_gene: -; CDR3aa: CASSPMAGNQPQHF; CDR3nt: TGTGCCAGCAGTCCCATGGCAGGTAATCAGCCCCAGCATTTT
v_gene: TRBV4-1; abundance: -; j_gene: TRBJ2-4; d_gene: -; CDR3aa: CASSIRRTGGMGDYIQYF; CDR3nt: TGCGCCAGCAGCATCCGTCGAACGGGGGGCATGGGGGATTACATTCAGTACTTC
v_gene: TRBV9; abundance: few; j_gene: TRBJ1-3; d_gene: -; CDR3aa: CASSEVAGSGNTIYF; CDR3nt: TGTGCCAGCAGCGAGGTGGCGGGCTCTGGAAACACCATATATTTT
v_gene: TRBV6-8; abundance: -; j_gene: TRBJ1-6; d_gene: -; CDR3aa: CASSHSSYNSPLHF; CDR3nt: TGTGCCAGCAGCCATAGCTCCTATAATTCACCCCTCCACTTT
v_gene: TRBV28; abundance: -; j_gene: TRBJ2-7; d_gene: -; CDR3aa: CASSPKGGMSYEQYF; CDR3nt: TGTGCCAGCAGTCCTAAAGGGGGTATGTCCTACGAGCAGTACTTC
v_gene: TRBV19; abundance: -; j_gene: TRBJ1-1; d_gene: -; CDR3aa: CASSSRLNTEAFF; CDR3nt: TGTGCCAGTAGTTCCCGGTTAAACACTGAAGCTTTCTTT
v_gene: TRBV7-3; abundance: -; j_gene: TRBJ2-2; d_gene: TRBD2; CDR3aa: CASSLGLAGGTGELFF; CDR3nt: TGTGCCAGCAGCCTGGGACTAGCGGGAGGGACCGGGGAGCTGTTTTTT
v_gene: TRBV5-1; abundance: -; j_gene: TRBJ1-1; d_gene: -; CDR3aa: CASSLVLDRNTEAFF; CDR3nt: TGCGCCAGCAGCTTGGTATTGGACAGAAACACTGAAGCTTTCTTT
v_gene: TRBV10-3; abundance: -; j_gene: TRBJ2-7; d_gene: TRBD1; CDR3aa: CATDGDRASGQYF; CDR3nt: TGTGCCACCGACGGCGACAGGGCCTCCGGGCAGTACTTC
v_gene: TRBV7-3; abundance: -; j_gene: TRBJ2-2; d_gene: TRBD2; CDR3aa: CASSLRTSGNTGELFF; CDR3nt: TGTGCCAGCAGCTTGAGGACTAGCGGGAACACCGGGGAGCTGTTTTTT
v_gene: TRBV6-6; abundance: -; j_gene: TRBJ1-1; d_gene: -; CDR3aa: CASSYPQGGTEAFF; CDR3nt: TGTGCCAGCAGCTACCCACAGGGAGGGACTGAAGCTTTCTTT
v_gene: TRBV5-1; abundance: -; j_gene: TRBJ1-2; d_gene: TRBD1; CDR3aa: CASSSLVRTGSNYGYTF; CDR3nt: TGCGCCAGCAGCTCGCTCGTTAGGACAGGTTCTAACTATGGCTACACCTTC
v_gene: TRBV3-1/TRBV3-2; abundance: -; j_gene: TRBJ2-1; d_gene: -; CDR3aa: CASSQVAGEQFF; CDR3nt: TGTGCCAGCAGCCAAGTTGCGGGTGAGCAGTTCTTC
v_gene: TRBV28; abundance: -; j_gene: TRBJ2-1; d_gene: -; CDR3aa: CASSPPAGTVNEQFF; CDR3nt: TGTGCCAGCAGTCCGCCAGCTGGGACTGTGAATGAGCAGTTCTTC
v_gene: TRBV27; abundance: -; j_gene: TRBJ2-1; d_gene: TRBD1; CDR3aa: CASGTGGAYNEQFF; CDR3nt: TGTGCCAGCGGAACAGGGGGCGCATACAATGAGCAGTTCTTC
v_gene: TRBV5-1; abundance: -; j_gene: TRBJ2-7; d_gene: TRBD1; CDR3aa: CASSFGDRGVYEQYF; CDR3nt: TGCGCCAGCAGCTTCGGGGACAGGGGTGTGTACGAGCAGTACTTC
v_gene: TRBV28; abundance: -; j_gene: TRBJ2-1; d_gene: -; CDR3aa: CASRLGGGNEQFF; CDR3nt: TGTGCCAGCAGACTCGGCGGTGGCAATGAGCAGTTCTTC
v_gene: TRBV5-1; abundance: -; j_gene: TRBJ1-1; d_gene: -; CDR3aa: CASRRTENTEAFF; CDR3nt: TGCGCCAGCAGAAGGACAGAGAACACTGAAGCTTTCTTT